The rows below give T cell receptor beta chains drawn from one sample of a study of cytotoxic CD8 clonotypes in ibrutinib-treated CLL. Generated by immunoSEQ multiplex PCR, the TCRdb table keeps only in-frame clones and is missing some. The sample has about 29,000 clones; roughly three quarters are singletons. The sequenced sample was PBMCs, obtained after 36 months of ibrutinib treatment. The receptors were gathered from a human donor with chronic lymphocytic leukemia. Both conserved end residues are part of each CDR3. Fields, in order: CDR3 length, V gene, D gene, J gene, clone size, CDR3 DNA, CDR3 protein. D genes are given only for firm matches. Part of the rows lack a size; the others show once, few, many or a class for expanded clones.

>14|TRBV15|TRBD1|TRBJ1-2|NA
TGTGCCACCAGCAGAGAGGGTAGGACAGGGGTCTACACCTTC
CATSREGRTGVYTF
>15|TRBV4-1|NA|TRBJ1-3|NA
TGCGCCAGCAGCCCACCCGAGGACGGAACAAACACCATATATTTT
CASSPPEDGTNTIYF
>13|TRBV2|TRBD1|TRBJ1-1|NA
TGTGCCAGAACGACAGGGGCGAACACTGAAGCTTTCTTT
CARTTGANTEAFF
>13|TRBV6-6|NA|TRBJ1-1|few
TGTGCCAGCAGTTCTGGTCAGAACACTGAAGCTTTCTTT
CASSSGQNTEAFF
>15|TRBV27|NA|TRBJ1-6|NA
TGTGCCAGCAGTTCGTGGGAATCCTATAATTCACCCCTCCACTTT
CASSSWESYNSPLHF
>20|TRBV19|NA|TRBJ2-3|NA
TGTGCCAGTAGTGTTACCTTCCCAGGGGGACTATCCTATAGCACAGATACGCAGTATTTT
CASSVTFPGGLSYSTDTQYF
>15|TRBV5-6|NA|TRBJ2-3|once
TGTGCCAGCAGCTTTCTCAGGGGCCTCACAGATACGCAGTATTTT
CASSFLRGLTDTQYF
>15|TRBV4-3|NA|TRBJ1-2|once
TGCGCCAGCAGCCAGGGGAGGGGGATTAGCTATGGCTACACCTTC
CASSQGRGISYGYTF
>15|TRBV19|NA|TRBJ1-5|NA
TGTGCCAGTAGTACGGGCGGGGGCGGCAATCAGCCCCAGCATTTT
CASSTGGGGNQPQHF
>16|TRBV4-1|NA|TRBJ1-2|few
TGCGCCAGCAGCCAAGATGCGAGATTACCTTTGGAGGGCTACACCTTC
CASSQDARLPLEGYTF
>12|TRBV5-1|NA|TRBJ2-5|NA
TGCGCCAGCAGCTTGCCGGGGGAGACCCAGTACTTC
CASSLPGETQYF
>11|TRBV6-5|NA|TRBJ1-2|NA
TGTGCCAGCAGGCGGGAGGATGGCTACACCTTC
CASRREDGYTF
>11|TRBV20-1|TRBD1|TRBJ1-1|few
TGCAGTGCACCACAGGGGGCGCGGGCTTTCTTT
CSAPQGARAFF
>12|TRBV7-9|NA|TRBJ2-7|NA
TGTGCCAGCAGCGCCGAATTTCGAGAGCAGTACTTC
CASSAEFREQYF
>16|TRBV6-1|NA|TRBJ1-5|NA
TGTGCCAGCAGTAAAGGGACGGGGACCAGCAATCAGCCCCAGCATTTT
CASSKGTGTSNQPQHF
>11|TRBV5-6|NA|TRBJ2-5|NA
TGTGCCAGCAGCACCCAAGAGACCCAGTACTTC
CASSTQETQYF
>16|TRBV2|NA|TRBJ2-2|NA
TGTGCCAGCAGTGGATATCCGGGTGACGGCACCGGGGAGCTGTTTTTT
CASSGYPGDGTGELFF
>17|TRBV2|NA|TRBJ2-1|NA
TGTGCCAGCAGTGTATTCAGCTTTCATAGCTCCTACAATGAGCAGTTCTTC
CASSVFSFHSSYNEQFF
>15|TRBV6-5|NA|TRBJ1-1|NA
TGTGCCAGCAGTTACTCGATCGAGGGGTACACTGAAGCTTTCTTT
CASSYSIEGYTEAFF
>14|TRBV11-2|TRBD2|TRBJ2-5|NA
TGTGCCAGCAGCTTAACTAGCGGAGAAGAGACCCAGTACTTC
CASSLTSGEETQYF
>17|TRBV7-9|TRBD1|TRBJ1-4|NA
TGCGCCAGCAGCCAAGATTTCAGGGGGCGCGAGGATGAAAAACTGTTTTTT
CASSQDFRGREDEKLFF
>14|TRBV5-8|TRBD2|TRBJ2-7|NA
TGTGCCAGCACCATCCGCCCAGCGGGGGACGAGCAGTACTTC
CASTIRPAGDEQYF
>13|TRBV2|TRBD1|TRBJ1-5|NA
TGTGCCAGCAACGACAGGGAGAATCAGCCCCAGCATTTT
CASNDRENQPQHF
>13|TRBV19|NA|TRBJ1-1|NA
TGTGCCAGTAGTATTTCCAGGAACACTGAAGCTTTCTTT
CASSISRNTEAFF
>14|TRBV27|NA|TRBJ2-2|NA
TGTGCCAGCCTCCTCACCCGGGGCACCGGGGAGCTGTTTTTT
CASLLTRGTGELFF
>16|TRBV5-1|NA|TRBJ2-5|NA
TGCGCCAGCAGCCCCGGGTCTGGGGGGCGGGTAGAGACCCAGTACTTC
CASSPGSGGRVETQYF
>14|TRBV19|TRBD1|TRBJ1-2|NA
TGTGCCAGTAGTATAGGACAGGGGCACTATGGCTACACCTTC
CASSIGQGHYGYTF
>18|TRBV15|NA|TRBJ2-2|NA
TGTGCCACCAGCGACCCGCGGGGAAGGTACGCGAACACCGGGGAGCTGTTTTTT
CATSDPRGRYANTGELFF
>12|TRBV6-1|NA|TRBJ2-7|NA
TGTGCCATCATTCAGGGCCCCTACGAGCAGTACTTC
CAIIQGPYEQYF
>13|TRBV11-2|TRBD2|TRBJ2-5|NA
TGTGCCAGCAGCCTCGGGGGGGCGGAGACCCAGTACTTC
CASSLGGAETQYF
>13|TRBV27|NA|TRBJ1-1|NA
TGTGCCAGCAGTTTAAGCGTACGAAACAAAGCTTTCTTT
CASSLSVRNKAFF
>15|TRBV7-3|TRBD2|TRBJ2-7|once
TGTGCCAGCAGCCCAACTAGCGGGTCCCCCTACGAGCAGTACTTC
CASSPTSGSPYEQYF
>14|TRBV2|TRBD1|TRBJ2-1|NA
TGTGCCAGCAGTGAGAGACAGGGGGCAACTGAGCAGTTCTTC
CASSERQGATEQFF
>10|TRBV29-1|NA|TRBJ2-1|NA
TGCAGCGTTGGAGGGCAGGAGCAGTTCTTC
CSVGGQEQFF
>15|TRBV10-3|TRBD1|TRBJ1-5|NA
TGTGCCATCAGTGATTCCGACAGGGGCTATCAGCCCCAGCATTTT
CAISDSDRGYQPQHF
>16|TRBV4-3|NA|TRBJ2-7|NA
TGCGCCAGCAGCCAAGATGTCGGACATCCCCCCTACGAGCAGTACTTC
CASSQDVGHPPYEQYF
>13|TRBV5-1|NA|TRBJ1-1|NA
TGCGCCAGCAGCTTGAATCTGAACACTGAAGCTTTCTTT
CASSLNLNTEAFF
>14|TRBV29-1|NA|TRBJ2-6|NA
TGCAGCGTTGGCGGGTCTTCTGGGGCCAACGTCCTGACTTTC
CSVGGSSGANVLTF
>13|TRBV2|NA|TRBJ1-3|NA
TGTGCCAGCCAGGGTAACTCTGGAAACACCATATATTTT
CASQGNSGNTIYF
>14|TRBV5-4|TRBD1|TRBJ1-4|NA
TGTGCCAGCAGCTTGGGGGACAGGGCTGAAAAACTGTTTTTT
CASSLGDRAEKLFF
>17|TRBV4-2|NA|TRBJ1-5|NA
TGTGCCAGCAGCCAAGACTTGGGTTCCTCCGGGGATCAGCCCCAGCATTTT
CASSQDLGSSGDQPQHF
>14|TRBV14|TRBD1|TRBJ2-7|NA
TGTGCCAGCAGCCGGACAGGGCGGCCCTACGAGCAGTACTTC
CASSRTGRPYEQYF
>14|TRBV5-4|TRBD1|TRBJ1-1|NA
TGTGCCAGCAGCCCGGACAGGGGTGGCACTGAAGCTTTCTTT
CASSPDRGGTEAFF
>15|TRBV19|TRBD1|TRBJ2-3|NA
TGTGCCAGTAACACCCCGGGACAGATCACAGATACGCAGTATTTT
CASNTPGQITDTQYF
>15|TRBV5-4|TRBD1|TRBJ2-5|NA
TGTGCCAGCAGCCTGCAGACAGGGATTGGAGAGACCCAGTACTTC
CASSLQTGIGETQYF